This T cell receptor (beta chain) was found in a study of T cell clonotyping in hematopoietic cell transplantation. As to time point: recipient sample about 28 days before transplant, after cytoreduction. Sequencing was performed with immunoSEQ multiplex PCR; in TCRdb, only in-frame clones are kept and a portion is missing. The sample lists approximately 20,000 clones, 86% occurring once. This CDR3 is 16 amino acids long. Trimming took 0 bases from V and 4 from J, leaving 16 bases between them. Germline V lookup: CDR1 MNHEY, CDR2 SVGAGI. The sequence came from a man between 45 and 60 years old with acute myeloid leukemia. Some clones in this sample may be carry-over from other donors' samples. Source: peripheral blood mononuclear cells, taken before stem cell transplant. The chain has TRBV6-5 and TRBJ2-7; D is uncertain. CDR3 nucleotides: TGTGCCAGCAGTTACTCGAGACCGGACCTGGGGTACGAGCAGTACTTC. Translation gives CASSYSRPDLGYEQYF.